Detailed here is one TCR beta chain. The germline V gene has CDR1 LGHDT and CDR2 YNNKEL (reference sequence). V gave up 4 bases and J gave up 3 bases, with 9 bases separating them. This CDR3 is 13 amino acids long. These data are taken from a study of Ad26.COV2.S vaccination and SARS-CoV-2 variants. Stated treatment: roughly 18 received Ad26.COV2.S at low or high dose, single or two shots; roughly five received placebo; per-sample allocation not given. Samples analyzed were those drawn on day 63 after the first vaccine or placebo injection. Sequencing used immunoSEQ multiplex PCR; TCRdb keeps in-frame clones, though not all of them. Of roughly 700,000 clones in the sample, around 89% were seen once.

The sequence derives from a person between 18 and 65 years old who received the Ad26.COV2.S COVID-19 vaccine or a placebo. This chain joins TRBV3-1 (or the pseudogene TRBV3-2) and TRBJ1-1; D ambiguous. The starting material was peripheral blood, obtained in a trial of Ad26.COV2.S vaccine versus placebo. The CDR3 loop reads CASSRQWDTEAFF. In DNA form, the CDR3 reads TGTGCCAGCAGCCGTCAGTGGGACACTGAAGCTTTCTTT.